This TCR beta chain was obtained from a study of cytomegalovirus exposure and HLA in healthy donors. The wider study: Genetic ancestry analysis placed around 76% of the 398 donors that were genotyped in the Caucasian-associated cluster.

Study-level findings and limits: The authors reported that TCR beta sequences could predict HLA-A and HLA-B alleles. These predictions were accurate for most subjects in the first cohort.

This CDR3 spans 17 amino acids. Trimming at V came to 3 bases and at J to 2 bases, leaving 11 bases not matched to a gene. In germline, CDR1 is SGHNT, CDR2 YYREEE (reference sequence). A multiplex PCR was run with 60 Vbeta primers and 13 Jbeta primers. Authors' processing steps: Unique TCR beta chains totaled 65 million to 95 million in a later count, with around 11 million of them shared. Profiled with immunoSEQ multiplex PCR; TCRdb holds only in-frame clones, not every one. From that table come the V and J calls and clone size; the DNA was used to work out D and trimming. Found here are 120,000 or so clones, around 75% of them singletons; the top ten hold 7.5% to 9.5%. In the case of this clone: Its antigen is unidentified.

Sequencing was carried out using PBMCs. This receptor was taken from a woman between 45 and 65 years old in good health and CMV-seropositive. The genes are TRBV5-4 and TRBJ2-7; 10 positions match TRBD2. CDR3 residues: CASSSRGSGGTPYEQYF. The CDR3 coding sequence is TGTGCCAGCAGCTCCCGGGGTAGCGGGGGGACCCCCTACGAGCAGTACTTC.